This TCR beta chain was sequenced during a study of shared clonotypes between healthy human individuals. Study overall: Donors had three CD4 naive, three CD4 memory, two CD8 naive and one CD8 memory plate apiece. Study conclusions and caveats: Naive CD4 clonotype sharing across four donors was approximately 5%.

Remarks on this clone: The antigen is undetermined.

The data were produced by immunoSEQ multiplex PCR, yet TCRdb's version contains in-frame clones alone and is incomplete. Among 550,000 to 800,000 clones listed, 90% were seen once. Every donor, a Caucasian adult, lived in Nashville, Tennessee. This CDR3 has 18 residues. The germline V gene has CDR1 MNHEY and CDR2 SMNVEV (reference sequence). Unmatched junction bases numbered 12, after V lost 1 base and J lost 2 bases. The rearrangement joins TRBV27 to TRBJ2-3; 7 bases agree with TRBD2. The sample consisted of memory CD8+ T cells from PBMCs. As to subset: CD45RO+ cells pooled with CCR7-negative TemRA cells. The clonotype was recovered from a man younger than 35 in good health. Some clones in this sample may be carry-over from other donors' samples. In DNA, the CDR3 is TGTGCCAGCAGTTTATGGGCGGGGGTAGCGCCCTCCACAGATACGCAGTATTTT. It is translated as CASSLWAGVAPSTDTQYF.